The clone carrying this TCR beta chain was seen at least ten times. The data are from a study of T cells in Graves' hyperthyroidism and ophthalmopathy. Researchers amplified the TCR beta CDR3 regions from RNA transcripts. Primed by the HTBI set, a first-round RT-PCR was run on the TCR CDR3. TCRdb reprocessed the multiplex PCR reads with MiXCR, giving one entry per CDR3 protein. Of more than 300,000 distinct CDR3 sequences detected, roughly 20% appear once; the ten largest clones hold 40%. This TCR came from a man aged 18 to 35 with Graves' ophthalmopathy. What was sequenced was blood.

In DNA, the CDR3 is TGTGCCAGCAGCCCTCGGGGGCCGGTGATTGAGCAGTTCTTC. This translates into CASSPRGPVIEQFF. This chain joins TRBV28 and TRBJ2-1; either TRBD1 or TRBD2 may fit D (6 bases each). V shed 6 bases and J shed 9 bases, with 18 bases lying between them. This CDR3 has 14 amino acids. CDR1 and CDR2 from the germline V gene are MDHEN and SYDVKM.